This T cell receptor (beta chain) is drawn from a study of blood T cell repertoires in COVID-19. This table comes from immunoSEQ multiplex PCR, and its TCRdb copy is limited to in-frame clones, with some not included. Among around 250,000 clones listed, roughly 83% were seen once. Germline V gene data show CDR1 as SGHDT and CDR2 as YYEEEE. The length of the CDR3 is 14 residues. Trimming removed 0 bases from V and 4 bases from J, with 10 bases in between. This clone has just one count. The sequencing input was peripheral blood. This sequence joins TRBV5-6 and TRBJ1-1; D gene uncertain. This TCR was sampled from a man older than 75 with acute or convalescent COVID-19. CDR3 in amino acids: CASSLASGSTEAFF. CDR3 in DNA: TGTGCCAGCAGCTTGGCGTCGGGGAGCACTGAAGCTTTCTTT. Filled out from reference TRBV5-6 and TRBJ1-1, the complete variable domain reads DAGVTQSPTHLIKTRGQQVTLRCSPKSGHDTVSWYQQALGQGPQFIFQYYEEEERQRGNFPDRFSGHQFPNYSSELNVNALLLGDSALYLCASSLASGSTEAFFGQGTRLTVV.